Listed here is a single TCR beta chain. Its antigen is not yet known. There are no base qualities to consult, and no much larger clone falls within one base. This sample stems from a study of OX40 agonist ivuxolimab in advanced cancers. As for the study more broadly: Ivuxolimab was a fully human IgG2 agonistic monoclonal antibody targeting the costimulatory receptor OX40 (CD134). Partial responses were achieved by three dose-escalation patients, of whom one had hepatocellular carcinoma and two had cutaneous melanoma. Prior anti-PD-1, anti-PD-L1 or anti-CTLA-4 therapy was permitted, and checkpoint inhibitors had been received by around 39% of dose-escalation patients. In the dose-escalation cohort, approximately 83% of patients were male, and the mean age was roughly 60 years with a range of about 23 to 79. Peripheral TCRbeta sequencing aimed to test whether ivuxolimab altered TCR sequence diversity and caused clonal T-cell expansion. Intravenous ivuxolimab was administered to patients every 2 weeks at six dose levels: 0.01, 0.1, 0.3, 1.5, 3 and 10 mg/kg. Of the roughly 51 patients in dose escalation, about 20 had hepatocellular carcinoma, about 15 had melanoma, 9 had renal cell carcinoma and 9 had head and neck cancer. The monotherapy dose-escalation portion (N of about 49 patients) of the phase I ivuxolimab trial is reported in the paper. General findings and caveats noted by the study authors: The antigen specificity of the clonally expanded peripheral T cells was not determined. At doses from 0.1 to 3.0 mg/kg, clonal expansion was seen in both CD4+ and CD8+ blood T cells between baseline and week 6. After ivuxolimab, CD8+ T cells had more expanded clones than CD4+ T cells on average. Partial responders in the 0.1-3.0 mg/kg groups had among the lowest normalized peripheral clonal expansion, especially among CD8+ T cells. Low levels of normalized T-cell clonal expansion were also seen in some nonresponding patients.

To sequence the TCRbeta CDR3 region, genomic DNA was isolated from the sorted cells. The immunoSEQ Assay was used to sequence the TCRbeta CDR3 regions. TCRdb provides this immuneACCESS table in a form limited to in-frame rearrangements. Some clones are lacking; in checked studies, under half of them reflect an unresolved V gene, and why the rest are absent is not known. For this sample there are some 68,000 clones; about 83% appear just once. The biggest ten clones account for more than 1.4% of the sample. The trial excluded patients who had a history of autoimmune disease or who were on systemic immunosuppression. Peripheral blood for TCR sequencing was collected from all dose cohorts at baseline, on cycle 4 day 1, and on cycle 7 day 1. Samples were obtained from an open-label, multicenter, first-in-human phase I dose-escalation trial of ivuxolimab. Adults with locally advanced or metastatic melanoma, renal cell carcinoma, hepatocellular carcinoma or head and neck squamous cell carcinoma were enrolled in the trial. Before TCR sequencing, CD4+ T cells and CD8+ T cells were sorted from peripheral blood as separate populations.

The input for sequencing was CD4+ or CD8+ T cells sorted from blood, taken in a trial of the OX40 agonist ivuxolimab. The TCR originated in an adult with an advanced solid tumor such as melanoma, head and neck, liver or kidney cancer.

The CDR3 protein: CASSLGRNNSPLHF. The DNA sequence is given as TGTGCCAGCAGCCTTGGACGGAATAATTCACCCCTCCACTTT. Recombination joined TRBV5-6 with TRBJ1-6; no D gene is confidently identified. CDR1 and CDR2 are drawn from the germline V gene: SGHDT, YYEEEE. V and J are truncated by 4 bases and 5 bases respectively, leaving an intervening sequence of 10 bases. Measured from the cysteine to the phenylalanine, the CDR3 is 14 residues long. The kept DNA is CDR3 alone, 42 bases in frame from the first base.